The source of this T cell receptor beta chain is a study of cytomegalovirus exposure and HLA in healthy donors. PCR amplification relied on 60 Vbeta primers (plus 13 Jbeta primers). The repertoire was sequenced with immunoSEQ multiplex PCR; TCRdb's copy has only in-frame clones and lacks some. The sample holds roughly 100,000 clones; 80% to 90% are singletons and the top ten take roughly 3.4%. Per the germline V gene, CDR1 is SGHNT and CDR2 is YENEEA. V shed 1 base and J shed 0 bases, with 7 bases lying between them. The CDR3 covers 14 residues. The V and J genes are TRBV11-3 and TRBJ2-7; D is uncertain. This clonotype was obtained from a man aged 25 to 40 in good health and CMV-seropositive. Material for sequencing was PBMCs. The CDR3 coding sequence is TGTGCCAGCAGCTTAGGTCCGAGCTCCTACGAGCAGTACTTC. Translating it yields CASSLGPSSYEQYF.